The 5 T cell receptor beta chains presented below share a single source sample, sequenced in a study of blood T cell repertoires in COVID-19. TCRdb's table, derived via immunoSEQ multiplex PCR, lists solely in-frame clones and lacks some. The sample shows roughly 260,000 clones, around nine tenths of them seen only once. What was sequenced was peripheral blood. The receptors were sampled from a man aged 35 to 55 who had recovered from COVID-19.

V is TRBV30 and J is TRBJ1-1; D is uncertain. The length of the CDR3 is 15 residues. Germline CDR1 GTSNPN, CDR2 SVGIG (reference sequence). The V end lost 4 bases, the J end lost 1 base, and 16 bases lay between the germline ends. The CDR3 loop reads CAWTDPGVTNTEAFF. The CDR3 coding sequence is TGTGCCTGGACCGACCCCGGGGTAACGAACACTGAAGCTTTCTTT.

The J gene is TRBJ2-5, the V gene TRBV18, with D tentatively TRBD2 (6 bases). Trimming stripped 0 bases from V and 3 bases from J, with 11 bases between. The germline V gene encodes CDR1 KGHSH and CDR2 LQKENI. There are 15 residues in the CDR3. Written as DNA, the CDR3 is TGTGCCAGCTCACCACCGGGGATAGCGGAAGAGACCCAGTACTTC. This translates into CASSPPGIAEETQYF.

The rearrangement uses TRBV19 and TRBJ1-2; 10 bases map to TRBD1. Germline values: CDR1 LNHDA, CDR2 SQIVND (reference sequence). The CDR3 runs to 15 residues. J gave up 8 bases and V 5 bases, and 11 bases lay outside the gene matches. The CDR3 is CASSAWDRGTNGYTF. The CDR3 nucleotides are TGTGCCAGTAGTGCCTGGGACAGGGGAACGAACGGCTACACCTTC.

The rearrangement joins TRBV2 to TRBJ1-2; a weak D match, TRBD1 (5 bases). This CDR3 is 14 amino acids long. Germline V lookup: CDR1 SNHLY, CDR2 FYNNEI. V lost 2 bases, J lost 4 bases, and 11 bases lay in between. CDR3 protein: CASSEMQGGYGYTF. CDR3 coding DNA: TGTGCCAGCAGTGAAATGCAGGGCGGCTATGGCTACACCTTC.

V usage is TRBV5-1 and J usage is TRBJ2-1, with TRBD2 matching 12 bases. J lost 5 bases, V lost 7 bases, and 10 bases had no gene match. The CDR3 length is 16 residues. Germline values: CDR1 SGHRS, CDR2 YFSETQ. CDR3 DNA sequence: TGCGCCAGCTCCCTAGCGGGGGGGCGCTCAAACAATGAGCAGTTCTTC. This sequence encodes CASSLAGGRSNNEQFF.